This T cell receptor (beta chain) appears in the sequencing data of a study of blood T cells in healthy people across ages. A note on this clonotype: As yet, its antigen is unknown. At one end the junction does not follow the germline gene, possibly because of a read error.

With a J-beta primer mix and a sample-barcoded 5' primer, a second PCR ran about 7 to 11 cycles. TCRdb called the 5' RACE reads again in MiXCR, with one record for every CDR3 protein. The data show about 1.7 million distinct CDR3 sequences, 28% seen once. Study-wide results and limits: Changes seen in expanded clonotypes were possibly confounded by donor CMV status left unknown.

The germline gives CDR1 SEHNR, CDR2 FQNEAQ (reference sequence). CDR3 length: 16 residues. This receptor was obtained from a woman aged 25 to 39 in good health. The V and J genes are TRBV7-9 and TRBJ2-3; D might be TRBD2 (6 bases). The sample consisted of blood. CDR3 amino acids: CTSSLVGGTEQDTQYF. The CDR3 DNA reads as TGTACCAGCAGCTTAGTGGGCGGGACCGAACAAGATACGCAGTATTTT.